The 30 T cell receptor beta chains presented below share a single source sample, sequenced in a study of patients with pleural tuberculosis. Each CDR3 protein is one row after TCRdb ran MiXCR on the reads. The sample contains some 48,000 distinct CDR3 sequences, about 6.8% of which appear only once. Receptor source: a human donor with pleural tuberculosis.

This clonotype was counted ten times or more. CDR3 nucleotide sequence: TGCAGTGCTAGATCAATAGCGGGATACACCGGGGAGCTGTTTTTT. Residues: CSARSIAGYTGELFF. The chain combines TRBV20-1 with TRBJ2-2; 8 bases fit TRBD2. Germline CDR1 reads DFQATT; CDR2 reads SNEGSKA (reference sequence). This CDR3 contains 15 residues. With 2 bases clipped from V and 3 bases from J, the junction kept 5 bases outside the gene matches.

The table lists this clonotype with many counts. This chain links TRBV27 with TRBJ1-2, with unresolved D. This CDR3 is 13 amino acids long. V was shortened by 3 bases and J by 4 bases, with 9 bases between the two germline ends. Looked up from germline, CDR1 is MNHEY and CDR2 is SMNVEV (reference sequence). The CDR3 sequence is CASSFLGSYGYTF. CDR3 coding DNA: TGTGCCAGCAGTTTCTTGGGAAGCTATGGCTACACCTTC.

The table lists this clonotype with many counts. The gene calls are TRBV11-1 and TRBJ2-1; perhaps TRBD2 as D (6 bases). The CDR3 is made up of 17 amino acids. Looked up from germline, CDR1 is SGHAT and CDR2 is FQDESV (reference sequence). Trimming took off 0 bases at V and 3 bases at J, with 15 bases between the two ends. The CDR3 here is CASSLAPVIADYNEQFF. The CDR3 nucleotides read TGTGCCAGCAGCTTAGCGCCCGTGATAGCGGACTACAATGAGCAGTTCTTC.

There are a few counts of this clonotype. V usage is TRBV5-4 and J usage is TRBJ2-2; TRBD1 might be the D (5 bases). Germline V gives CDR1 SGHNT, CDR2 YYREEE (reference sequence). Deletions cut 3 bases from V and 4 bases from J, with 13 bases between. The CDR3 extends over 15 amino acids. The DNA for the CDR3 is TGTGCCAGCAGCTCAAAACATGACAGCACCGGGGAGCTGTTTTTT. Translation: CASSSKHDSTGELFF. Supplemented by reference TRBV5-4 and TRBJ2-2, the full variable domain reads ETGVTQSPTHLIKTRGQQVTLRCSSQSGHNTVSWYQQALGQGPQFIFQYYREEENGRGNFPPRFSGLQFPNYSSELNVNALELDDSALYLCASSSKHDSTGELFFGEGSRLTVL.

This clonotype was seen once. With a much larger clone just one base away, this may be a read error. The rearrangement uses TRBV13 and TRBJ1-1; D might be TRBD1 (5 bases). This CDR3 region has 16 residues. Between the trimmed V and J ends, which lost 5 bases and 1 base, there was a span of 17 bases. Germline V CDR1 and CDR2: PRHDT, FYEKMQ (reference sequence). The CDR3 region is CASSPEGRKSNTEAFF. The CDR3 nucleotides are TGTGCCAGCAGCCCGGAGGGGCGAAAATCGAACACTGAAGCTTTCTTT.

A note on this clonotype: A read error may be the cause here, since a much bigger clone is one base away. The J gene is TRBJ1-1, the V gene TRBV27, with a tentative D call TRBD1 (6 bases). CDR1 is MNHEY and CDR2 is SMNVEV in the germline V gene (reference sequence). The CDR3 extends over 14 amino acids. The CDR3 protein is CAGSVGQMNTEAFF. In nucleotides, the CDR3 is TGTGCCGGCAGCGTCGGACAGATGAACACTGAAGCTTTCTTT.

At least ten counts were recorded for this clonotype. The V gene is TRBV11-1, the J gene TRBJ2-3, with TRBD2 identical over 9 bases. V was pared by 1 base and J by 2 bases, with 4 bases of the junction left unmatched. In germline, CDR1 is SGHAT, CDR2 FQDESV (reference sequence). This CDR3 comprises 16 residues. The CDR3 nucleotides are TGTGCCAGCAGCTTAGGGCTAGCGGGATCCACAGATACGCAGTATTTT. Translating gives CASSLGLAGSTDTQYF.

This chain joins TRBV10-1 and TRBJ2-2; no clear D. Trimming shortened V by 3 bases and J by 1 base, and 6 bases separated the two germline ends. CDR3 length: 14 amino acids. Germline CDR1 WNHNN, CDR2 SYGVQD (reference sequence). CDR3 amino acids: CASSDLRNTGELFF. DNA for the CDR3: TGCGCCAGCAGTGATCTCAGGAACACCGGGGAGCTGTTTTTT.

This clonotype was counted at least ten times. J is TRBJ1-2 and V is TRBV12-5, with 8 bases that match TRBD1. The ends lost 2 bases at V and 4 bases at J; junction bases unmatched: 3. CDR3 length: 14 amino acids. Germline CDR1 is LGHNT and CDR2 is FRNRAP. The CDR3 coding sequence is TGTGCTAGTGGTTTGTCAGGGGGCCTCTATGGCTACACCTTC. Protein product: CASGLSGGLYGYTF.

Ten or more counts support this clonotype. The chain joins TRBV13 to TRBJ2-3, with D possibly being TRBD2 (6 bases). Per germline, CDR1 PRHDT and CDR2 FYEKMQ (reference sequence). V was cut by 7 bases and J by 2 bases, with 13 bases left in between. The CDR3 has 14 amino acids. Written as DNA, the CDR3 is TGTGCCAGCAACTTGGCTAGCGTCACAGATACGCAGTATTTT. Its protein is CASNLASVTDTQYF. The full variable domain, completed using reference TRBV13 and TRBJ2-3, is AAGVIQSPRHLIKEKRETATLKCYPIPRHDTVYWYQQGPGQDPQFLISFYEKMQSDKGSIPDRFSAQQFSDYHSELNMSSLELGDSALYFCASNLASVTDTQYFGPGTRLTVL.

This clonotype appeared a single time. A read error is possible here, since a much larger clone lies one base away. CDR3 coding DNA: TGTGCCAGCAGCCCGGGACTAGTAATGGATGAGCAGTTCTTC. Translated, it gives CASSPGLVMDEQFF. The rearrangement links TRBV7-3 to TRBJ2-1, with 8 bases identical to TRBD2. Per the germline V gene, CDR1 is SGHTA and CDR2 is FQGTGA. The V gene end was trimmed by 5 bases and the J gene end by 8 bases; junction bases not matched to a gene: 8. The CDR3 sequence is 14 residues long.

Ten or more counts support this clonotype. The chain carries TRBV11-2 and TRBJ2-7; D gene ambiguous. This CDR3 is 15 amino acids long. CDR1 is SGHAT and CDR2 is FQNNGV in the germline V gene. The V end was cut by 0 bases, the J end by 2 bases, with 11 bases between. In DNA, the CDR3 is TGTGCCAGCAGCTTAGATTGGGCAACTACCTACGAGCAGTACGTC. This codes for CASSLDWATTYEQYV.

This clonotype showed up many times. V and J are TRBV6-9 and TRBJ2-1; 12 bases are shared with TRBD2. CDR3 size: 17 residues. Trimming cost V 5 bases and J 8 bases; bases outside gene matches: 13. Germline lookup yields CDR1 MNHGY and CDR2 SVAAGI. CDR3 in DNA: TGTGCCAGCAGTAATGGGCTAGCGGGAGGGCCGCTGGATGAGCAGTTCTTC. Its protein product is CASSNGLAGGPLDEQFF.

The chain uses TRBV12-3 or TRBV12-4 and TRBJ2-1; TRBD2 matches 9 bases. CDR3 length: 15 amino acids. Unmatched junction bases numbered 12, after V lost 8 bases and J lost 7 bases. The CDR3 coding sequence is TGTGCCAGCTCAATGGCGGGAGGGACTTGGAATGAGCAGTTCTTC. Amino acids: CASSMAGGTWNEQFF.

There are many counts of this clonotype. The chain's CDR3 is CASSWGGGTDTQYF. DNA of the CDR3: TGTGCCAGCAGCTGGGGGGGCGGCACAGATACGCAGTATTTT. V gene TRBV11-2 combines with J gene TRBJ2-3; D may be TRBD2 (7 bases). This CDR3 has 14 amino acids. Germline values: CDR1 SGHAT, CDR2 FQNNGV. The germline V and J ends were trimmed by 4 bases and 1 base, with 9 bases remaining between them.

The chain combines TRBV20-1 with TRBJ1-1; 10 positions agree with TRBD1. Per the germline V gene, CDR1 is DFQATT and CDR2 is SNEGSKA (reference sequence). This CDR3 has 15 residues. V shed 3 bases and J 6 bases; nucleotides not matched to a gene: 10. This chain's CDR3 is CSASNRGTGEAEAFF. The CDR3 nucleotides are TGCAGTGCTAGTAACAGGGGGACAGGGGAAGCTGAAGCTTTCTTT.

CDR3: CSVVGTGMDQPQHF. CDR3 coding DNA: TGCAGCGTTGTCGGGACAGGGATGGATCAGCCCCAGCATTTT. The rearrangement joins TRBV29-1 to TRBJ1-5; 9 bases align to TRBD1. Germline CDR1 reads SQVTM; CDR2 reads ANQGSEA. The CDR3 covers 14 residues. J lost 5 bases, V lost 4 bases, and 6 bases had no gene match.

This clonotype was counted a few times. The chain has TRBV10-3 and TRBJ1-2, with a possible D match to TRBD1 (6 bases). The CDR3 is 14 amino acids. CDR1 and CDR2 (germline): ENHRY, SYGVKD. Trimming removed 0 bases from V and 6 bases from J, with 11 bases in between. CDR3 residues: CAISESRGENGYTF. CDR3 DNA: TGTGCCATCAGTGAGTCCAGGGGCGAGAATGGCTACACCTTC.

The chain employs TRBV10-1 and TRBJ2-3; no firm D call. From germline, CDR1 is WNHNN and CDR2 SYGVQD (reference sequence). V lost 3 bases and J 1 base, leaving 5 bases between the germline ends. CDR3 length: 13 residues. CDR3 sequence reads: CASSDFRTDTQYF. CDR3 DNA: TGCGCCAGCAGTGACTTTCGCACAGATACGCAGTATTTT.

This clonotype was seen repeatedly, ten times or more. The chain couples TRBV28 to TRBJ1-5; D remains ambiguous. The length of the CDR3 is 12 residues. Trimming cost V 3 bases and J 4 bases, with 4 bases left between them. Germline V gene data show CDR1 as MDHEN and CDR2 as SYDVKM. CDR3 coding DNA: TGTGCCAGCAGTTTTCCGAATCAGCCCCAGCATTTT. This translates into CASSFPNQPQHF.

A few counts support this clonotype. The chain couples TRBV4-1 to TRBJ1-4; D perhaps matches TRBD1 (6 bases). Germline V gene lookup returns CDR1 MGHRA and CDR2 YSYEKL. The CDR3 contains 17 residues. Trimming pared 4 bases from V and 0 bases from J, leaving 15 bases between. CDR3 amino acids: CASSPALDSATNEKLFF. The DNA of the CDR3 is TGCGCCAGCAGCCCAGCCTTGGACAGTGCAACTAATGAAAAACTGTTTTTT.

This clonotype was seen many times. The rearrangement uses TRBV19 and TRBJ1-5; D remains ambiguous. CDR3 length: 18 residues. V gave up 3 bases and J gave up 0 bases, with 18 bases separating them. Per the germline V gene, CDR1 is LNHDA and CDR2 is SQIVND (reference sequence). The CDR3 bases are TGTGCCAGTAGTATTGTGTCAGCGGACCTTTATAGCAATCAGCCCCAGCATTTT. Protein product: CASSIVSADLYSNQPQHF.

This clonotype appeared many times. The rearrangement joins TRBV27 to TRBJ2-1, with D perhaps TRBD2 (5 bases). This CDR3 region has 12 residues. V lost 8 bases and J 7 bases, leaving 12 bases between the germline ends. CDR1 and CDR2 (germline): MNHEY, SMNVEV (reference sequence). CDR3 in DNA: TGTGCCAGCGGTCTAGGACTGAATGAGCAGTTCTTC. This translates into CASGLGLNEQFF.

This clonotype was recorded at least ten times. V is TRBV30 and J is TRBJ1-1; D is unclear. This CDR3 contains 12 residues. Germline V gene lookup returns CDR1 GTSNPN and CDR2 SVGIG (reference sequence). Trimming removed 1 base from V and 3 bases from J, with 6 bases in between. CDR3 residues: CAWSAQDTEAFF. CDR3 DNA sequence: TGTGCCTGGAGTGCGCAGGACACTGAAGCTTTCTTT.

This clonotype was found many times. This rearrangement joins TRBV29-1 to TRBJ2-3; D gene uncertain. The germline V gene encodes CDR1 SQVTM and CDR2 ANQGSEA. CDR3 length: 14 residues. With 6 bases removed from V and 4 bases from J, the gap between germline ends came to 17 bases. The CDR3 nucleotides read TGCAGCGTCGAGACCCCTCGGAGTTCAGATACGCAGTATTTT. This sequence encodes CSVETPRSSDTQYF.

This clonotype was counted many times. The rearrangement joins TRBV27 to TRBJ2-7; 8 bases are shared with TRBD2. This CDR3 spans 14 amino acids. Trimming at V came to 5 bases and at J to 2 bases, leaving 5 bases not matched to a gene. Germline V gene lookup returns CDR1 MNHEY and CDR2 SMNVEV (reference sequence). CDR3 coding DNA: TGTGCCAGCAGTATTAGCGGGGCGACCTACGAGCAGTACTTC. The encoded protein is CASSISGATYEQYF.

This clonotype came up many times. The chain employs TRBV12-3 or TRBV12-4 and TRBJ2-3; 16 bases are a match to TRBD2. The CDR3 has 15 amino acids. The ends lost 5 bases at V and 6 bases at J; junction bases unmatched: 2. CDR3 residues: CASSLGLAGGDTQYF. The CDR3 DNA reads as TGTGCCAGCAGTCTGGGACTAGCGGGAGGGGATACGCAGTATTTT.

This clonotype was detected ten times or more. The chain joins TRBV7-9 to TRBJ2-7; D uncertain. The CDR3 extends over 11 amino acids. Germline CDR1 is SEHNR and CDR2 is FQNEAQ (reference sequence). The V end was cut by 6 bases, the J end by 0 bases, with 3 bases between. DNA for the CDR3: TGTGCCAGCAGTTTCTCCTACGAGCAGTACTTC. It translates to CASSFSYEQYF.

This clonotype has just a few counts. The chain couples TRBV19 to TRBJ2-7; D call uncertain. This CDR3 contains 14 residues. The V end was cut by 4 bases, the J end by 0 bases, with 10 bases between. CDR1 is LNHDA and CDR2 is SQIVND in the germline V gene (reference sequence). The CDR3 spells CASSSESDSYEQYF. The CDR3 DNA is TGTGCCAGTAGTAGCGAGTCCGACTCCTACGAGCAGTACTTC.

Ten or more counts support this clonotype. This chain's CDR3 is CASSLSPPSGSYNEQFF. The CDR3 coding sequence is TGTGCCAGCAGCTTATCCCCTCCGAGCGGGAGTTACAATGAGCAGTTCTTC. The V call is TRBV11-1, the J call TRBJ2-1, with TRBD2 identical over 8 bases. After removal of 2 bases from V and 4 bases from J, the junction contained 10 bases not matched to a gene. The CDR3 has 17 residues. Per the germline V gene, CDR1 is SGHAT and CDR2 is FQDESV (reference sequence).